These 4 T cell receptor beta chains originate from one sample sequenced in a study of T cells after yellow fever vaccination. TCRdb independently ran MiXCR on the 5' RACE reads; one entry per CDR3 protein. The table shows a few hundred thousand distinct CDR3 sequences, with approximately 7% occurring only once. Sequenced here: PBMCs, sampled 45 days after the first yellow fever vaccination. The receptors come from a man aged 18 to 30 who received the YFV17D yellow fever vaccine.

V and J are TRBV7-2 and TRBJ1-4; possibly TRBD1 for D (6 bases). Deletions cut 5 bases from V and 3 bases from J, with 16 bases between. Germline CDR1 SGHTA, CDR2 FQGNSA. The CDR3 is 16 residues long. The chain's CDR3 is CASSPRPGHSNEKLFF. The CDR3 DNA reads TGTGCCAGCAGCCCCAGACCGGGACATTCTAATGAAAAACTGTTTTTT.

V usage is TRBV12-3 or TRBV12-4 and J usage is TRBJ1-1, with no clear D. The V and J ends lost 6 bases and 4 bases respectively, with 12 bases between them. The CDR3 has 13 amino acids. In nucleotides, the CDR3 is TGTGCCAGCAGCCTAAGACACCCCACTGAAGCTTTCTTT. Translation: CASSLRHPTEAFF.

In this sample, this clonotype turned up a few times. The V call is TRBV7-9, the J call TRBJ2-3, with D perhaps TRBD2 (5 bases). CDR1 and CDR2 (germline): SEHNR, FQNEAQ (reference sequence). The V and J ends lost 5 bases and 4 bases respectively, with 16 bases between them. The CDR3 is 15 residues long. CDR3 region: CASSRPAGAADTQYF. The CDR3 bases are TGTGCCAGCAGCCGCCCGGCGGGTGCGGCAGATACGCAGTATTTT.

This chain joins TRBV2 and TRBJ1-1, with D perhaps TRBD1 (5 bases). The CDR3 loop spans 14 amino acids. Trimming pared 8 bases from V and 4 bases from J, leaving 17 bases between. Germline V lookup: CDR1 SNHLY, CDR2 FYNNEI. CDR3 protein: CASGIQGVGTEAFF. CDR3 sequence (DNA): TGTGCCAGCGGGATCCAGGGAGTCGGCACTGAAGCTTTCTTT.